The 10 T cell receptor beta chains below come from one sample, sequenced in a study of regulatory T cells in long-lasting Graves disease. Investigators prepared the TCR beta libraries by applying iRepertoire HTBI primers and Arm-PCR of CDR3 regions. TCRdb passed the multiplex PCR reads through MiXCR, listing each CDR3 protein once. The data show 400,000 to 500,000 distinct CDR3 sequences, more than 20% seen once. The time point is: persistent/refractory GD, antithyroid drugs over 5 years with positive TRAb. Extracted RNA from PBMCs served as the source of the TCR library. The material was peripheral blood mononuclear cells (PBMCs), obtained when the disease was refractory, from a patient treated with antithyroid drugs. The receptor set was obtained from a female donor with Graves disease.

This clonotype was observed a handful of times. The V call is TRBV28, the J call TRBJ2-7; the match to TRBD2 covers 10 bases. This CDR3 is built from 14 residues. Germline loops: CDR1 MDHEN, CDR2 SYDVKM. Unmatched junction bases numbered 6, after V lost 6 bases and J lost 4 bases. The CDR3 DNA reads as TGTGCCAGCAGGACAAGGACTAGCGGATACGAGCAGTACTTC. As protein: CASRTRTSGYEQYF.

This clonotype occurred many times. The V call is TRBV20-1, the J call TRBJ1-5; 8 nucleotides align to TRBD1. V was pared by 3 bases and J by 3 bases, with 7 bases of the junction left unmatched. The CDR3 contains 15 residues. The germline V gene has CDR1 DFQATT and CDR2 SNEGSKA (reference sequence). CDR3 nucleotide sequence: TGCAGTGCTAGCCCGGACAGGGTGATCAATCAGCCCCAGCATTTT. Amino acid sequence: CSASPDRVINQPQHF.

At least ten counts were recorded for this clonotype. The V call is TRBV20-1, the J call TRBJ2-7; D gene uncertain. V was shortened by 6 bases and J by 5 bases, with 20 bases between the two germline ends. CDR3 length equals 14 residues. Germline assignment: CDR1 DFQATT and CDR2 SNEGSKA (reference sequence). The CDR3 bases are TGCAGTGCCAACCTTGGCGGAGCCGCTAACGAGCAGTACTTC. This translates into CSANLGGAANEQYF.

This clonotype was seen repeatedly, ten times or more. The V gene is TRBV2, the J gene TRBJ2-5, with 16 bases identical to TRBD2. The CDR3 totals 17 residues. V lost 7 bases to trimming and J lost 5 bases; unmatched junction nucleotides: 10. In germline, CDR1 is SNHLY, CDR2 FYNNEI. CDR3 nucleotides: TGTGCCAGCAATGTCCCGGGACTAGCGGGAGGGGAGGAGACCCAGTACTTC. Translated: CASNVPGLAGGEETQYF.

The sample holds many counts of this clonotype. The V call is TRBV3-1, the J call TRBJ2-7; D unclear. Trimming took 0 bases from V and 7 from J, leaving 10 bases between them. The length of the CDR3 is 13 residues. CDR1 is LGHDT and CDR2 is YNNKEL in the germline V gene (reference sequence). CDR3 in amino acids: CASSQENVQEQYF. CDR3 bases: TGTGCCAGCAGCCAAGAAAACGTCCAGGAGCAGTACTTC.

This chain links TRBV6-5 with TRBJ2-2; possible D gene TRBD2, 5 bases. Germline CDR1 MNHEY, CDR2 SVGAGI. CDR3 length equals 18 residues. Trimming left V 4 bases short and J 1 base short, with 19 bases between. In nucleotides, the CDR3 is TGTGCCAGCAGTTCCAACCCAACTAGGTCAAAGAACACCGGGGAGCTGTTTTTT. This sequence encodes CASSSNPTRSKNTGELFF.

This clonotype was detected many times. The chain joins TRBV7-2 to TRBJ1-4, with 9 bases fitting TRBD1. J gave up 0 bases and V 6 bases, and 5 bases lay outside the gene matches. CDR3 length equals 16 residues. Germline V gene data show CDR1 as SGHTA and CDR2 as FQGNSA. The CDR3: CASSSTGGSTNEKLFF. In DNA form, the CDR3 reads TGTGCCAGCAGTTCGACAGGGGGATCAACTAATGAAAAACTGTTTTTT.

In this sample, this clonotype turned up many times. V usage is TRBV11-2 and J usage is TRBJ1-1; TRBD1 matches 10 bases. The CDR3 sequence is 16 residues long. Trimming removed 6 bases from V and 0 bases from J; junction bases left unmatched: 7. Germline V gene data show CDR1 as SGHAT and CDR2 as FQNNGV. CDR3 region: CASSRTGGEMNTEAFF. CDR3 nucleotide sequence: TGTGCCAGCAGTCGGACAGGGGGTGAGATGAACACTGAAGCTTTCTTT.

The CDR3 coding sequence is TGTGCCAGCAGATCGACTAGCGGGAGAGTGTGGGAGCAGTACTTC. This translates into CASRSTSGRVWEQYF. This rearrangement joins TRBV12-3 or TRBV12-4 to TRBJ2-7; TRBD2 matches at 12 bases. The V segment lost 6 bases and the J segment 7 bases; nucleotides outside the gene matches: 10. This CDR3 is built from 15 residues.

The sample holds many counts of this clonotype. V gene TRBV11-1 combines with J gene TRBJ2-7; TRBD1 might be the D (6 bases). The V end lost 7 bases, the J end lost 3 bases, and 19 bases lay between the germline ends. The germline gives CDR1 SGHAT, CDR2 FQDESV (reference sequence). This CDR3 is 15 amino acids long. For the CDR3, the DNA is TGTGCCAGCACCAAACAGGGACCCTTGCACTACGAGCAGTACTTC. Its translation is CASTKQGPLHYEQYF.